Presented here are 16 T cell receptor beta chains from one specimen sequenced in a study of blood T cells in healthy people across ages. Sample-barcoded 5' priming and a J-beta primer mix drove a second PCR of roughly 6 to 12 cycles. TCRdb reprocessed the 5' RACE reads via MiXCR and lists one record per CDR3 protein. Among about 1.1 million distinct CDR3 sequences listed, 35% to 40% were seen once. Sample: blood. These receptors were taken from a man younger than 35 in good health.

This clonotype has a single count. J is TRBJ1-1 and V is TRBV30; no firm D call. V lost 5 bases and J 12 bases, leaving 13 bases between the germline ends. This CDR3 comprises 10 residues. The germline V gene encodes CDR1 GTSNPN and CDR2 SVGIG (reference sequence). The CDR3 nucleotides are TGTGCCTGGTCCGGCACGGGAACTTTCTTT. It is translated as CAWSGTGTFF.

V gene TRBV12-3 or TRBV12-4 combines with J gene TRBJ2-3, with TRBD1 as a possible D gene (5 bases). The V and J ends lost 11 bases and 0 bases respectively, with 12 bases between them. The CDR3 has 13 residues. Here the CDR3 reads CAGRKGSTDTQYF. The CDR3 DNA reads TGTGCCGGACGCAAGGGGAGCACAGATACGCAGTATTTT.

The rearrangement links TRBV18 to TRBJ2-7; D is tentatively TRBD1 or TRBD2 (5 bases each). CDR1 and CDR2 from the germline V gene are KGHSH and LQKENI. The CDR3 length is 15 residues. The V end lost 5 bases, the J end lost 4 bases, and 18 bases lay between the germline ends. CDR3 sequence: CASSATLGAKYEQYF. DNA for the CDR3: TGTGCCAGCTCAGCCACTCTCGGGGCCAAATACGAGCAGTACTTC.

CDR3 in amino acids: CATTSTGSGYTF. The CDR3 region has the DNA TGTGCCACCACCTCGACAGGGTCCGGCTACACCTTC. V gene TRBV10-3 combines with J gene TRBJ1-2; 7 nucleotides line up with TRBD1. The V gene's germline CDR1 is ENHRY and CDR2 SYGVKD. The CDR3 is 12 residues long. The J segment lost 8 bases and the V segment lost 10 bases, leaving 10 bases of the junction unmatched.

This clonotype was detected many times. This sequence joins TRBV12-3 or TRBV12-4 and TRBJ2-5; 7 positions match TRBD1. After removal of 7 bases from V and 2 bases from J, the junction contained 4 bases not matched to a gene. This CDR3 is built from 13 residues. CDR3 DNA: TGTGCCAGCACCAAGACAGGGCAAGAGACCCAGTACTTC. Translation: CASTKTGQETQYF.

This clonotype has more than one count but fewer than ten. The chain couples TRBV6-6 to TRBJ1-1; D remains ambiguous. CDR1 and CDR2 (germline): MNHNY, SVGAGI (reference sequence). The CDR3 spans 15 residues. Trimming shortened V by 2 bases and J by 1 base, and 11 bases separated the two germline ends. The CDR3 region has the DNA TGTGCCAGCAGTTACAGGGCGCCGTCGAACACTGAAGCTTTCTTT. Amino acid sequence: CASSYRAPSNTEAFF.

This clonotype has just a few counts. V is TRBV11-2 and J is TRBJ1-2; 7 positions agree with TRBD1. CDR1 and CDR2 (germline): SGHAT, FQNNGV. This CDR3 has 15 residues. The ends lost 1 base at V and 6 bases at J; junction bases unmatched: 8. The CDR3 sequence is CASSLVGTANDGYTF. The DNA of the CDR3 is TGTGCCAGCAGCTTAGTGGGGACAGCGAATGATGGCTACACCTTC.

This clonotype was picked up many times. This chain connects TRBV12-3 or TRBV12-4 to TRBJ1-2; 7 bases fit TRBD1. V lost 7 bases and J lost 5; bases outside the gene matches: 4. CDR3 length: 12 residues. For the CDR3, the DNA is TGTGCCAGCACATACAGGGGATATGGCTACACCTTC. This translates into CASTYRGYGYTF.

About this clonotype itself: The junction and the germline gene differ at one end; a read error may be behind it. The chain couples TRBV6-1 to TRBJ1-1; no clear D gene. Per the germline V gene, CDR1 is MNHNS and CDR2 is SASEGT. The CDR3 covers 13 residues. The CDR3 protein is CASRPLIDTEAFF. The CDR3 coding sequence is TGCGCCAGCAGACCTTTGATAGACACTGAAGCTTTCTTT.

The rearrangement joins TRBV29-1 to TRBJ2-5, with TRBD1 matching 7 bases. In germline, CDR1 is SQVTM, CDR2 ANQGSEA. CDR3 size: 15 residues. J gave up 1 base and V 4 bases, and 9 bases lay outside the gene matches. CDR3 residues: CSVGTTGRLQETQYF. CDR3 nucleotides: TGCAGCGTTGGCACGACAGGGCGCCTCCAAGAGACCCAGTACTTC.

This chain joins TRBV7-2 and TRBJ1-2; a weak D match, TRBD1 (5 bases). Trimming took 0 bases from V and 7 from J, leaving 18 bases between them. The CDR3 spans 16 residues. Germline values: CDR1 SGHTA, CDR2 FQGNSA. The CDR3 region is CASSLADYRGVGGYTF. For the CDR3, the DNA is TGTGCCAGCAGCTTAGCTGACTACAGAGGGGTCGGTGGCTACACCTTC.

Concerning this clonotype itself: It may be a read error: a sequence one base away is much more abundant. The V gene is TRBV29-1, the J gene TRBJ1-1; D gene unclear. V was trimmed by 4 bases and J by 2 bases, leaving 8 bases between them. CDR1 SQVTM and CDR2 ANQGSEA come from the germline V gene. This CDR3 region has 12 residues. The CDR3 coding sequence is TGCAGCGTTGTAAGGGTAAACACTGAAGCTTTCTTT. Protein product: CSVVRVNTEAFF.

The V call is TRBV12-3 or TRBV12-4, the J call TRBJ2-4, with D maybe TRBD1 (6 bases). This CDR3 is 14 amino acids long. Between the trimmed V and J ends, which lost 2 bases and 5 bases, there was a span of 10 bases. The CDR3 is CASSLWGPENIQYF. The CDR3 DNA is TGTGCCAGCAGTTTATGGGGGCCTGAAAACATTCAGTACTTC.

The V gene is TRBV6-2 or TRBV6-3, the J gene TRBJ1-1, with unresolved D. Germline V gives CDR1 MNHEY, CDR2 SVGEGT. Trimming cost V 5 bases and J 1 base, with 14 bases left between them. This CDR3 has 15 residues. CDR3 residues: CASSPIGRGNTEAFF. CDR3 DNA sequence: TGTGCCAGCAGTCCCATAGGACGGGGGAACACTGAAGCTTTCTTT.

This clonotype appeared a few times. DNA of the CDR3: TGTGCCAGCAGTTGGCGGGACTACCAATGGTATGAGCAGTTCTTC. Protein product: CASSWRDYQWYEQFF. This chain links TRBV12-3 or TRBV12-4 with TRBJ2-1, with TRBD2 matching over 7 bases. The CDR3 covers 15 residues. V dropped 4 bases and J dropped 8; count of bases not matched to a gene: 11.

The chain recombines TRBV28 with TRBJ1-5, with no clear D. Trimming took off 5 bases at V and 0 bases at J, with 14 bases between the two ends. From germline, CDR1 is MDHEN and CDR2 SYDVKM. The CDR3 has 16 amino acids. CDR3 loop: CASSIRGFFSNQPQHF. For the CDR3, the DNA is TGTGCCAGCAGTATACGTGGATTCTTTAGCAATCAGCCCCAGCATTTT.